Listed below are T cell receptor beta chains from one sample, sequenced in a study of T cell changes during pregnancy in multiple sclerosis. The repertoire was sequenced with immunoSEQ multiplex PCR; TCRdb's copy has only in-frame clones and lacks some. The top ten clones hold approximately 1.2% of a sample with 85,000 to 130,000 clones, approximately 90% of them seen once. The specimen was peripheral blood, collected in the second trimester of pregnancy. The receptor set was obtained from a female donor with multiple sclerosis, enrolled in a pregnancy study. The CDR3 runs from the conserved cysteine through the conserved F or W. D genes are given only for firm matches. A clone size is listed for some rows: how often the clone was seen (once, few, many), or a class if it is expanded.

d_call j_call clone_size v_call cdr3_aa cdr3_nt
TRBD2 TRBJ2-3 once TRBV10-3 CAISGGTSGGQPDTQYF TGTGCCATCAGTGGCGGGACTAGCGGGGGGCAGCCAGATACGCAGTATTTT
. TRBJ1-6 few TRBV30 CAWSVQNNSPLHF TGTGCCTGGAGTGTACAGAATAATTCACCCCTCCACTTT
. TRBJ2-7 . TRBV11-2 CASSGQTYEQYF TGTGCCAGCAGCGGACAAACCTACGAGCAGTACTTC
. TRBJ2-7 . TRBV18 CASSSGLNIDSGEQYF TGTGCCAGCTCATCGGGACTGAACATAGACTCGGGAGAGCAGTACTTC
. TRBJ2-5 once TRBV5-3 CARSLGGVETQYF TGTGCCAGAAGCTTGGGGGGGGTCGAGACCCAGTACTTC
TRBD1 TRBJ1-2 few TRBV5-1 CASSLAGTGGGYTF TGCGCCAGCAGCTTGGCCGGGACAGGAGGGGGCTACACCTTC
TRBD1 TRBJ2-1 . TRBV9 CASSVATGGFEQFF TGTGCCAGCAGCGTAGCTACAGGGGGGTTTGAGCAGTTCTTC
. TRBJ2-1 . TRBV6-5 CASSYLKAGTLIEQFF TGTGCCAGCAGTTACCTAAAGGCCGGGACACTGATTGAGCAGTTCTTC
. TRBJ1-3 . TRBV30 CAWSLQQGNTIYF TGTGCCTGGAGTCTCCAACAGGGAAACACCATATATTTT
TRBD1 TRBJ1-3 . TRBV28 CASSLTPGQRSSGNTIYF TGTGCCAGCAGTTTAACCCCGGGACAGCGCAGCTCTGGAAACACCATATATTTT
TRBD1 TRBJ1-5 once TRBV19 CASSQDRGYSNQPQHF TGTGCCAGTAGTCAGGACAGGGGCTATAGCAATCAGCCCCAGCATTTT
TRBD2 TRBJ2-1 . TRBV28 CASSHPLLAVTYNEQFF TGTGCCAGCAGTCACCCTCTACTAGCGGTTACCTACAATGAGCAGTTCTTC
. TRBJ2-7 . TRBV10-1 CASSEEGTNYEQYF TGCGCCAGCAGTGAGGAAGGGACAAATTACGAGCAGTACTTC
TRBD1 TRBJ2-3 . TRBV5-1 CASSLVGQGTDTQYF TGCGCCAGCAGCTTGGTGGGACAGGGCACAGATACGCAGTATTTT
TRBD2 TRBJ2-1 once TRBV11-2 CASSLSSGSVEQFF TGTGCCAGCAGCTTATCAAGCGGGAGTGTTGAGCAGTTCTTC
TRBD1 TRBJ1-2 . TRBV6-5 CASSFTRTGDGYTF TGTGCCAGCAGTTTCACTCGTACAGGGGATGGCTACACCTTC
. TRBJ1-2 many TRBV9 CASSPSTGNYGYTF TGTGCCAGCAGCCCCTCGACGGGGAACTATGGCTACACCTTC
TRBD1 TRBJ1-1 . TRBV2 CASSERRTGGTEAFF TGTGCCAGCAGTGAAAGAAGGACAGGGGGCACTGAAGCTTTCTTT
. TRBJ2-7 . TRBV7-2 CASSQRLDSYEQYF TGTGCCAGCAGCCAGAGGCTAGACTCCTACGAGCAGTACTTC
TRBD2 TRBJ2-3 . TRBV28 CASSSAGGSGRAADTQYF TGTGCCAGCAGTTCCGCAGGGGGGAGCGGGAGGGCCGCAGATACGCAGTATTTT
TRBD1 TRBJ1-2 . TRBV6-1 CASTGQLYGYTF TGTGCCAGCACGGGACAGCTCTATGGCTACACCTTC
. TRBJ2-1 . TRBV6-5 CASSPRGGLVYEQFF TGTGCCAGCAGTCCCCGAGGGGGTCTAGTCTATGAGCAGTTCTTC
. TRBJ1-1 . TRBV5-1 CASSLGLPNTEAFF TGCGCCAGCAGCTTGGGACTACCGAACACTGAAGCTTTCTTT
. TRBJ2-3 . TRBV5-1 CASSFLGGKDFTYTDTQYF TGCGCCAGCAGCTTTCTAGGGGGAAAGGACTTCACATACACAGATACGCAGTATTTT
TRBD1 TRBJ1-5 . TRBV27 CASSKGQGDQPQHF TGTGCCAGCAGTAAGGGACAGGGGGACCAGCCCCAGCATTTT
. TRBJ1-1 . TRBV27 CASSLLSRGGVNKMNTEAFF TGTGCCAGCAGTTTATTATCTCGCGGGGGGGTGAACAAGATGAACACTGAAGCTTTCTTT
. TRBJ1-2 . TRBV5-1 CASSLQGVYGYTF TGCGCCAGCAGCTTACAGGGTGTCTATGGCTACACCTTC
TRBD2 TRBJ2-3 . TRBV16 CASSQRRLAGYTDTQYF TGTGCCAGCAGCCAAAGGAGACTAGCGGGGTACACAGATACGCAGTATTTT
. TRBJ2-5 . TRBV6-6 CASSYPRQETQYF TGTGCCAGCAGTTACCCCAGGCAAGAGACCCAGTACTTC
TRBD2 TRBJ2-1 . TRBV7-9 CASSLPLLAGNSYNEQFF TGTGCCAGCAGCTTACCCTTACTAGCGGGAAACTCCTACAATGAGCAGTTCTTC
. TRBJ1-2 few TRBV11-2 CASSALGLGARDYGYTF TGTGCCAGCAGCGCTTTGGGATTGGGGGCGCGAGACTATGGCTACACCTTC
TRBD1 TRBJ2-5 . TRBV11-2 CASSPGQGIQETQYF TGTGCCAGCAGCCCCGGACAGGGAATTCAAGAGACCCAGTACTTC
TRBD1 TRBJ1-5 . TRBV9 CASSPLGVFGTGNQPQHF TGTGCCAGCAGCCCTCTAGGGGTGTTTGGGACAGGCAATCAGCCCCAGCATTTT
. TRBJ2-2 . TRBV9 CASSVTGNAGGELFF TGTGCCAGCAGCGTAACGGGGAATGCAGGCGGGGAGCTGTTTTTT
. TRBJ2-6 . TRBV5-4 CASSLPSGANVLTF TGTGCCAGCAGCCTTCCGTCTGGGGCCAACGTCCTGACTTTC
. TRBJ2-1 . TRBV5-4 CASSLGTTNEQFF TGTGCCAGCAGCTTGGGGACAACCAATGAGCAGTTCTTC
TRBD1 TRBJ1-2 . TRBV14 CASSQDDRGGGYTF TGTGCCAGCAGCCAGGACGACAGGGGAGGGGGCTACACCTTC
TRBD1 TRBJ1-4 . TRBV30 CAWRDSLNEKLFF TGTGCCTGGCGGGACAGCCTTAATGAAAAACTGTTTTTT
. TRBJ1-5 . TRBV4-1 CASSQGTFSNQPQHF TGCGCCAGCAGCCAAGGGACATTTAGCAATCAGCCCCAGCATTTT
. TRBJ2-5 . TRBV11-2 CASSPGGTQGETQYF TGTGCCAGCAGCCCCGGAGGAACCCAGGGGGAGACCCAGTACTTC
TRBD1 TRBJ2-7 . TRBV5-4 CASSQRQGMGEQYF TGTGCCAGCAGCCAAAGACAGGGAATGGGCGAGCAGTACTTC
. TRBJ1-6 . TRBV5-1 CASSLTGNNNSPLHF TGCGCCAGCAGCTTGACAGGGAATAATAATTCACCCCTCCACTTT
TRBD1 TRBJ1-2 . TRBV2 CASRFDRGQDGYTF TGTGCCAGCAGATTCGACAGGGGGCAGGATGGCTACACCTTC
. TRBJ1-1 . TRBV2 CASSESQGRVTEAFF TGTGCCAGCAGTGAAAGCCAGGGGAGGGTGACTGAAGCTTTCTTT
TRBD2 TRBJ2-3 . TRBV11-2 CASSLNQAGSLYTDTQYF TGTGCCAGCAGCTTAAACCAAGCGGGATCCTTATACACAGATACGCAGTATTTT
TRBD2 TRBJ2-1 . TRBV5-6 CASSLPGTSLHEQFF TGTGCCAGCAGCTTGCCCGGGACTAGCTTGCATGAGCAGTTCTTC
TRBD2 TRBJ2-1 . TRBV10-3 CAISRPGLAGLNNEQFF TGTGCCATCAGTCGGCCGGGACTAGCGGGGCTAAACAATGAGCAGTTCTTC
TRBD2 TRBJ2-5 . TRBV6-1 CASRAGGRIETQYF TGTGCCAGCAGAGCGGGAGGGAGGATTGAGACCCAGTACTTC
. TRBJ2-3 . TRBV25-1 CASRKGGSTDTQYF TGTGCCAGCAGGAAAGGGGGTAGCACAGATACGCAGTATTTT
. TRBJ2-1 . TRBV27 CASSFAAFYNEQFF TGTGCCAGCAGTTTTGCGGCTTTCTACAATGAGCAGTTCTTC
. TRBJ2-5 . TRBV28 CASSSRYSETQYF TGTGCCAGCAGTTCCCGATATAGCGAGACCCAGTACTTC
. TRBJ1-4 . TRBV19 CASSIASGYEKLFF TGTGCCAGTAGTATCGCCAGTGGTTATGAAAAACTGTTTTTT